This passage covers 14 T cell receptor beta chains from one sample sequenced in a study of blood T cell repertoires in COVID-19. TCRdb's copy holds only in-frame clones and misses some; the assay was immunoSEQ multiplex PCR. The sample comprises about 330,000 clones, roughly 86% of which are singletons, and 9.9% rests with the top ten. Source material: peripheral blood. These receptor sequences come from a man in his thirties or forties with COVID-19, enrolled during active disease.

Concerning this clone itself: The sample has other DNA sequences that encode this CDR3 too. The chain couples TRBV6-2 or TRBV6-3 to TRBJ2-3; 8 nucleotides match TRBD2. V dropped 4 bases and J dropped 1; count of bases not matched to a gene: 4. Germline CDR1 and CDR2: MNHEY and SVGEGT. CDR3 length: 15 amino acids. The CDR3 DNA reads as TGTGCCAGCAGTTTAGGGACTAGGGGCACAGATACGCAGTATTTT. Protein product: CASSLGTRGTDTQYF.

The chain couples TRBV6-5 to TRBJ2-7, with 7 nucleotides matching TRBD1. Germline CDR1 and CDR2: MNHEY and SVGAGI. The CDR3 runs 15 residues. The ends lost 2 bases at V and 2 bases at J; junction bases unmatched: 6. The CDR3 DNA follows: TGTGCCAGCAGTTACCTCGCTGGACAGGCCTACGAGCAGTACTTC. As protein: CASSYLAGQAYEQYF.

This rearrangement joins TRBV7-9 to TRBJ2-5, with a possible D match to TRBD1 (5 bases). This CDR3 has 14 residues. With 2 bases removed from V and 3 bases from J, the gap between germline ends came to 10 bases. Germline CDR1 is SEHNR and CDR2 is FQNEAQ (reference sequence). CDR3 in amino acids: CASSLRQIEETQYF. In DNA, the CDR3 is TGTGCCAGCAGCTTAAGACAGATCGAAGAGACCCAGTACTTC.

The chain carries TRBV19 and TRBJ2-7; tentatively, D is TRBD2 (5 bases). Germline CDR1 LNHDA, CDR2 SQIVND (reference sequence). This CDR3 comprises 13 residues. Trimming removed 4 bases from V and 1 base from J, with 8 bases in between. CDR3 amino acids: CASSTGDSYEQYF. The CDR3 DNA is TGTGCCAGTAGTACCGGGGATTCCTACGAGCAGTACTTC.

J is TRBJ2-7 and V is TRBV28, with D tentatively TRBD1 (5 bases). The germline V and J ends were trimmed by 2 bases and 7 bases, with 9 bases remaining between them. This CDR3 region has 12 residues. Germline V gives CDR1 MDHEN, CDR2 SYDVKM. The CDR3 nucleotides are TGTGCCAGCAGTTTAGTGGGGCAGGAGCAGTACTTC. It codes for CASSLVGQEQYF.

The chain joins TRBV7-3 to TRBJ1-2; D call uncertain. There are 12 residues in the CDR3. CDR1 is SGHTA and CDR2 is FQGTGA in the germline V gene. The V gene lost 6 bases and the J gene lost 4 bases, with 9 bases spanning the gap. CDR3 nucleotides: TGTGCCAGCAGGCCTCTCGGCTATGGCTACACCTTC. Translation: CASRPLGYGYTF.

The rearrangement links TRBV19 to TRBJ2-3; TRBD1 aligns across 8 bases. The CDR3 loop spans 15 amino acids. In germline, CDR1 is LNHDA, CDR2 SQIVND (reference sequence). J gave up 1 base and V 4 bases, and 4 bases lay outside the gene matches. In DNA form, the CDR3 reads TGTGCCAGTAGTAAACCGGGACAGGGCACAGATACGCAGTATTTT. It codes for CASSKPGQGTDTQYF.

The chain uses TRBV6-4 and TRBJ2-2, with 10 bases lining up with TRBD1. The CDR3 covers 14 residues. CDR1 is MRHNA and CDR2 is SNTAGT in the germline V gene. With V trimmed by 5 bases and J by 4 bases, 1 base remained unmatched. The CDR3 DNA sequence: TGTGCCAGCAGTCGGACAGGGGGCACCGGGGAGCTGTTTTTT. This encodes CASSRTGGTGELFF.

The chain employs TRBV7-2 and TRBJ2-7; 10 nucleotides line up with TRBD2. CDR3 length: 17 residues. Losses at the gene ends were 3 bases for V and 1 base for J; bases not matched to a gene: 9. Germline CDR1 is SGHTA and CDR2 is FQGNSA. CDR3: CASSFSSGSSTSYEQYF. The CDR3 DNA follows: TGTGCCAGCAGCTTTTCTAGCGGGAGCTCGACTTCCTACGAGCAGTACTTC.

This chain uses TRBV6-5 with TRBJ1-3, with D uncertain. Germline V gene sequence: CDR1 MNHEY, CDR2 SVGAGI. The ends were cut back, 8 bases at V and 0 bases at J, with 11 bases in the middle. The CDR3 loop spans 14 amino acids. The CDR3: CASARGGSGNTIYF. The CDR3 bases are TGTGCCAGCGCTCGTGGCGGCTCTGGAAACACCATATATTTT.

The table lists this clone with a count of one. The chain couples TRBV11-1 to TRBJ2-1, with 8 positions matching TRBD1. The CDR3 runs to 13 residues. V lost 5 bases, J lost 15 bases, and 12 bases stayed unmatched. Germline CDR1 and CDR2: SGHAT and FQDESV (reference sequence). CDR3 protein: CASSVMSGQVAFF. The CDR3 DNA is TGTGCCAGCAGCGTAATGTCGGGACAGGTTGCGTTCTTC.

The rearrangement links TRBV6-5 to TRBJ1-2, with 10 nucleotides matching TRBD1. The germline CDR1 and CDR2 sequences are MNHEY and SVGAGI. This CDR3 comprises 14 residues. The V and J ends lost 4 bases and 6 bases, in that order; junction bases with no gene match: 5. The CDR3 reads CASSFTGTGDGYTF. Here the CDR3 DNA reads TGTGCCAGCAGTTTCACCGGGACAGGGGATGGCTACACCTTC.

V is TRBV12-5 and J is TRBJ1-4; D may be TRBD1 (5 bases). The germline CDR1 and CDR2 sequences are LGHNT and FRNRAP. Trimming took off 7 bases at V and 5 bases at J, with 14 bases between the two ends. The CDR3 length is 14 residues. CDR3 nucleotide sequence: TGTGCTAGTGCCCTGGGCGCAGGGAATGAAAAACTGTTTTTT. Encoded protein: CASALGAGNEKLFF.

V and J are TRBV2 and TRBJ2-5; D not certain. V lost 4 bases, J lost 4 bases, and 16 bases lay in between. CDR1 and CDR2 from the germline V gene are SNHLY and FYNNEI. The length of the CDR3 is 15 residues. Here the CDR3 DNA reads TGTGCCAGCAGTGTCTTAAGCGTTCCTGGAGAGACCCAGTACTTC. It encodes CASSVLSVPGETQYF. Full variable domain (rest looked up from reference TRBV2 and TRBJ2-5): EPEVTQTPSHQVTQMGQEVILRCVPISNHLYFYWYRQILGQKVEFLVSFYNNEISEKSEIFDDQFSVERPDGSNFTLKIRSTKLEDSAMYFCASSVLSVPGETQYFGPGTRLLVL.